Reported below is one TCR beta chain. Its cognate antigen is unknown. The CDR3 has 14 amino acids. V lost 0 bases and J lost 5, with 8 bases in between. Germline V gene lookup returns CDR1 SGDLS and CDR2 YYNGEE. The data originate from a study of PD-1 blockade in classical Hodgkin lymphoma. Method: immunoSEQ multiplex PCR; TCRdb's copy keeps in-frame clones and lacks some. The table records 90,000 to 100,000 clones, roughly nine tenths of them present only once. In every patient, relapse followed autologous stem cell transplantation, while exposure to brentuximab vedotin differed. The study, taken as a whole, reports: TCR diversity in CD4+, not CD8+, cells rose significantly by C4D1. Lower baseline TCR diversity marked trial partial responders and progressors.

The V and J genes are TRBV9 and TRBJ2-2, with D uncertain. The TCR comes from a human donor with classical Hodgkin lymphoma. Here the sequenced sample was peripheral blood mononuclear cells (PBMCs), taken before the second cycle of nivolumab. The chain's CDR3 is CASSVATHTGELFF. CDR3 coding DNA: TGTGCCAGCAGCGTAGCCACTCATACCGGGGAGCTGTTTTTT. The whole variable domain, remainder taken from reference TRBV9 and TRBJ2-2, is DSGVTQTPKHLITATGQRVTLRCSPRSGDLSVYWYQQSLDQGLQFLIQYYNGEERAKGNILERFSAQQFPDLHSELNLSSLELGDSALYFCASSVATHTGELFFGEGSRLTVL.